This T cell receptor (beta chain) comes out of a study of blood T cell repertoires in COVID-19. Overall study: T cells, B-cell-depleted T cells, or PBMCs supplied cDNA or gDNA.

Germline loops: CDR1 KGHSH, CDR2 LQKENI. The CDR3 is 22 amino acids. Trimming removed 0 bases from V and 3 bases from J, with 30 bases in between. Measured with immunoSEQ multiplex PCR; TCRdb has only the in-frame clones, and not every one. The sample shows about 59,000 clones, 73% of them seen only once. Sequencing was done on a sample of peripheral blood. This clonotype was obtained from a woman aged 70-85 years with acute or convalescent COVID-19. V usage is TRBV18 and J usage is TRBJ2-1; TRBD2 is a possible D gene (6 bases). CDR3 sequence (DNA): TGTGCCAGCTCACCACCGGTGGTCGGTCAGGTGGGAGGTATGAGGTTCTACAATGAGCAGTTCTTC. Translation: CASSPPVVGQVGGMRFYNEQFF.